The entry that follows covers one T cell receptor beta chain sequence. The data were taken from a study of blood T cell repertoires in COVID-19. Study information: Samples taken during acute and convalescent COVID-19 were collected in the United States, Italy and Spain. The analysed material was cDNA or gDNA that came from T cells, B-cell-depleted T cells, or PBMCs.

Trimming pared 1 base from V and 3 bases from J, leaving 10 bases between. This CDR3 has 15 residues. In germline, CDR1 is MNHEY, CDR2 SMNVEV (reference sequence). Original methodology: Estimation of nucleated cell counts was performed using reference gene primer amplification. Assay used: immunoSEQ multiplex PCR; TCRdb lists only in-frame clones, some missing. Clone size and V and J calls were adopted from that table, with D and trimming inferred from the DNA. The table has 220,000 or so clones, about 85% seen once. Sequences were obtained from peripheral blood. This chain connects TRBV27 to TRBJ1-5, with D uncertain. The clonotype was recovered from a woman between 55 and 75 years old who had recovered from COVID-19. Written as DNA, the CDR3 is TGTGCCAGCAGTTTATTACCTGGAGCCAATCAGCCCCAGCATTTT. It translates to CASSLLPGANQPQHF.